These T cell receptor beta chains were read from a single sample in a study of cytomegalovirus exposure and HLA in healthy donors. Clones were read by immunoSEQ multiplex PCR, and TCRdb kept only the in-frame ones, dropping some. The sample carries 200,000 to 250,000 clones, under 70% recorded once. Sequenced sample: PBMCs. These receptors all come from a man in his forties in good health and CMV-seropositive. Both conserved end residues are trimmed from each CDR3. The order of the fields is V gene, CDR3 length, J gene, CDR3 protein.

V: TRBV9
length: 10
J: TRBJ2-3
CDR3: ASSVVTDTQY

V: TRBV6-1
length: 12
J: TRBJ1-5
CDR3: ASSRGQNNQPQH

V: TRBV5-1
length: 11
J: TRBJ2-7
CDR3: ASSVGVSDEQY

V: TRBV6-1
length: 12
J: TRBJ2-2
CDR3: ASSWTGNTGELF

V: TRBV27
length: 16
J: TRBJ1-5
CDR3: ASSARRGQGGSNQPQH

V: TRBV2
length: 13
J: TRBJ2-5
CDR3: ASSENVLGQETQY

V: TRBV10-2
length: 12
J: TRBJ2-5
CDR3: ASRGTGDGETQY

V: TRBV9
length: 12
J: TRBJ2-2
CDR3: ASSVYKGTGELF

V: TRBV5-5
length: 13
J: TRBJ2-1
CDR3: ASRTSGVENNEQF

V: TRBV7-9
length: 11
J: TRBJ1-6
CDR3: ASSLQGTPPLH

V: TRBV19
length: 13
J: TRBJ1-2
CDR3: ASSIRQDGNYGYT

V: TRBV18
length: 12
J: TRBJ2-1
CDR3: ASSPKDSRGEQF

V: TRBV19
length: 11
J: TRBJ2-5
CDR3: ASAAGGKETQY

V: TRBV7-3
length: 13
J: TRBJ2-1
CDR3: ASSLRGVSYNEQF

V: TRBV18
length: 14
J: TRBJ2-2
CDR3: ASSPRLAGNTGELF

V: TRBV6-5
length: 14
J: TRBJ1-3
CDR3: ASSYTGGVSGNTIY

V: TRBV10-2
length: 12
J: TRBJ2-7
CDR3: ASSESQVSYEQY

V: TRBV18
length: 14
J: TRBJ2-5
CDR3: ASSPTTAGGEETQY

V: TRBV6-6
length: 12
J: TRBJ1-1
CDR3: ASSSSRVLGEAF

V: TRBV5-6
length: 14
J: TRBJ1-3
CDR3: ASSLRPPSRGNTIY

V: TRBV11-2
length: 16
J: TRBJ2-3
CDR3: ASSLRASGDLSTDTQY

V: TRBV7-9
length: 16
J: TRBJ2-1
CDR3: SSSPRGGSGDVYNEQF

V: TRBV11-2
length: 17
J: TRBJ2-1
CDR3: ASAAPRTGTTDSYNEQF

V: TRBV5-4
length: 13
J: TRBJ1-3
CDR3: ASSLEQGRGNTIY

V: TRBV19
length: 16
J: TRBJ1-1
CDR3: ASRGFNVPPRSTTEAF

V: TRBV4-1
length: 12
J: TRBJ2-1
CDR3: ASSQIVVDNEQF

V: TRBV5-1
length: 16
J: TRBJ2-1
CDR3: ASSWLGLASGVYNEQF

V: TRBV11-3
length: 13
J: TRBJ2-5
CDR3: ASSLAGTAQETQY

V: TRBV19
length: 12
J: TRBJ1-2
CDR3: ASSMDRDLAGYT

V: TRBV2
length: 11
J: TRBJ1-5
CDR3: ASSGGGSWPQH

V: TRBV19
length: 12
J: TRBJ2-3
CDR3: ASSMDRDIGTQY

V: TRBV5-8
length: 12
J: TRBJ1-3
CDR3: ASSTGDSGNTIY

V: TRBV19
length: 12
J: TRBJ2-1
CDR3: ASNWVATANEQF

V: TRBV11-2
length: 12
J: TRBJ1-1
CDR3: ASSTGQVGTEAF

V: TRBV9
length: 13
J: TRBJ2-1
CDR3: ASSPTSGLGDEQF

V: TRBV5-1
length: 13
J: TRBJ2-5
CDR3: ASSLVSEERETQY